This passage covers 14 T cell receptor beta chains from one sample sequenced in a study of OX40 agonist ivuxolimab in advanced cancers. Measured with immunoSEQ multiplex PCR; TCRdb has only the in-frame clones, and not every one. The sample lists 80,000 or so clones; 85% were seen once. The material sequenced was CD4+ or CD8+ T cells sorted from blood, taken in a trial of the OX40 agonist ivuxolimab. These receptor sequences come from an adult with an advanced solid tumor such as melanoma, head and neck, liver or kidney cancer.

Points on this clone: Other DNA sequences in this sample translate to the same CDR3. V usage is TRBV5-4 and J usage is TRBJ2-1; 11 bases are a match to TRBD1. The V and J ends lost 3 bases and 4 bases, in that order; junction bases with no gene match: 3. This CDR3 region has 15 residues. The germline CDR1 and CDR2 sequences are SGHNT and YYREEE (reference sequence). The CDR3 region has the DNA TGTGCCAGCAGCTCCGGGACAGGGGGTTACAATGAGCAGTTCTTC. Translation: CASSSGTGGYNEQFF.

CDR3 coding DNA: TGTGCCAGCAGCCCACAGGGGCGACCCACAGATACGCAGTATTTT. Its protein is CASSPQGRPTDTQYF. V and J are TRBV5-6 and TRBJ2-3; 7 positions agree with TRBD1. Germline CDR1 reads SGHDT; CDR2 reads YYEEEE. The CDR3 extends over 15 amino acids. V shed 4 bases, J shed 2 bases, and the junction held 7 bases outside the gene matches.

This clone was counted once. The chain links TRBV2 to TRBJ2-5; D is perhaps TRBD2 (5 bases). The better agreement between TRBJ2-7 and the DNA end casts doubt on the J call. CDR3 length: 15 residues. CDR1 is SNHLY and CDR2 is FYNNEI in the germline V gene. CDR3 DNA sequence: TGTGCCAGCACCGGAGGTGGTGTGTTCTCCTACGAGCAGTACTTC. Amino acid sequence: CASTGGGVFSYEQYF.

The rearrangement joins TRBV21-1 to TRBJ1-2. TRBV21-1 is a pseudogene locus. The CDR3 length is 13 residues. The CDR3 DNA reads as TGTGCCAGCAGCAAAGCTGATCAGAGTGGCTACACCTTC. This sequence encodes CASSKADQSGYTF.

The J gene is TRBJ2-5, the V gene TRBV5-6, with 8 nucleotides matching TRBD1. The ends lost 4 bases at V and 2 bases at J; junction bases unmatched: 16. There are 18 residues in the CDR3. CDR1 is SGHDT, CDR2 YYEEEE, per germline. CDR3 bases: TGTGCCAGCAGCAAAGGACAGGGAAGATCGGTCGGGCAAGAGACCCAGTACTTC. This encodes CASSKGQGRSVGQETQYF.

Concerning this clone itself: The conserved phenylalanine or tryptophan normally closing the CDR3 is absent here, so this likely arose from a read error. It is unclear where the CDR3 begins or ends on the DNA, so no DNA is shown, and the CDR3 is as TCRdb lists it. The chain recombines TRBV2 with TRBJ2-7; the tabulated D call, TRBD1, remains unverified against the DNA. Germline V gene lookup returns CDR1 SNHLY and CDR2 FYNNEI. The CDR3 is made up of 14 amino acids, end residues included. CDR3 region: CASSEEVDSHSPPL.

This clone has a single count. This sequence joins TRBV15 and TRBJ2-7; D possibly matches TRBD1 or TRBD2 (7 bases each). With 0 bases removed from V and 3 bases from J, the gap between germline ends came to 12 bases. Looked up from germline, CDR1 is LNHNV and CDR2 is YYDKDF (reference sequence). The CDR3 contains 15 residues. CDR3 protein: CATSRDQGGIYEQYF. The CDR3 DNA reads as TGTGCCACCAGCAGAGATCAGGGGGGGATCTACGAGCAGTACTTC.

This clone was recorded a few times. V and J are TRBV18 and TRBJ1-2; 12 bases are shared with TRBD1. Losses at the gene ends were 3 bases for V and 7 bases for J; bases not matched to a gene: 3. This CDR3 region has 14 residues. CDR1 is KGHSH and CDR2 is LQKENI in the germline V gene. CDR3 loop: CASSPGTGGVGYTF. CDR3 coding DNA: TGTGCCAGCTCACCGGGGACAGGGGGCGTTGGCTACACCTTC.

The chain carries TRBV5-8 and TRBJ2-5; D ambiguous. Germline-derived CDR1 and CDR2 are SGHTS and YDEGEE. The CDR3 loop spans 13 amino acids. V lost 2 bases, J lost 2 bases, and 7 bases lay in between. DNA for the CDR3: TGTGCCAGCAGCTTCCAGATTCAAGAGACCCAGTACTTC. This gives the protein CASSFQIQETQYF. Complete variable domain (other parts from reference TRBV5-8 and TRBJ2-5): EAGVTQSPTHLIKTRGQQATLRCSPISGHTSVYWYQQALGLGLQFLLWYDEGEERNRGNFPPRFSGRQFPNYSSELNVNALELEDSALYLCASSFQIQETQYFGPGTRLLVL.

This clone has just a few counts. This rearrangement joins TRBV7-9 to TRBJ2-7; no reliable D call. Trimming stripped 3 bases from V and 2 bases from J, with 5 bases between. Germline-derived CDR1 and CDR2 are SEHNR and FQNEAQ (reference sequence). This CDR3 is 12 amino acids long. Here the CDR3 DNA reads TGTGCCAGCAGCTTCGACGCCTACGAGCAGTACTTC. Its protein product is CASSFDAYEQYF.

CDR3 DNA: TGTGCCAGTAGCCAGCATTATGGCTACACCTTC. This codes for CASSQHYGYTF. The chain couples TRBV19 to TRBJ1-2, with D uncertain. V was pared by 6 bases and J by 5 bases, with 7 bases between. CDR1 is LNHDA, CDR2 SQIVND, per germline (reference sequence). The CDR3 has 11 amino acids.

J is TRBJ2-3 and V is TRBV19; TRBD1 might be the D (5 bases). This CDR3 has 15 amino acids. V lost 4 bases, J lost 0 bases, and 11 bases lay in between. From germline, CDR1 is LNHDA and CDR2 SQIVND (reference sequence). The CDR3 DNA follows: TGTGCCAGTAGTACCAGACGGACAAGCACAGATACGCAGTATTTT. It yields the protein CASSTRRTSTDTQYF.

The chain uses TRBV4-2 and TRBJ2-5; TRBD2 aligns across 13 bases. Germline V gene data show CDR1 as LGHNA and CDR2 as YNFKEQ. V gave up 4 bases and J gave up 4 bases; unmatched junction bases: 6. The CDR3 runs to 16 residues. Written as DNA, the CDR3 is TGTGCCAGCAGCCTAGGACTAGCGGGAGAGACAGAGACCCAGTACTTC. Residues: CASSLGLAGETETQYF.

This chain uses TRBV2 with TRBJ2-3; unclear D gene. CDR3 size: 13 residues. Germline lookup yields CDR1 SNHLY and CDR2 FYNNEI. Trimming left V 5 bases short and J 2 bases short, with 8 bases between. The CDR3 DNA reads TGTGCCAGCAGTCCAGAAAACACAGATACGCAGTATTTT. Its protein is CASSPENTDTQYF.